This T cell receptor (beta chain) originates from a study of blood T cell repertoires in COVID-19. The overall study: Some COVID-19 samples were acute and others convalescent; all came from the United States, Italy and Spain. PBMCs, B-cell-depleted T cells, or T cells provided the cDNA or gDNA that made up the material.

Authors' methods: Cell counts per sample came from amplifying reference gene primers. The data were produced by immunoSEQ multiplex PCR, yet TCRdb's version contains in-frame clones alone and is incomplete. The V and J calls and clone size are taken from that table; D and trimming were inferred from the DNA. The sample lists some 69,000 clones, 81% occurring once. Germline loops: CDR1 LGHNT, CDR2 FRNRAP. The CDR3 is made up of 14 amino acids. With V trimmed by 2 bases and J by 1 base, 1 base remained unmatched. The TCR originated in a woman in her sixties or seventies with acute or convalescent COVID-19. Sequenced: peripheral blood. The chain has TRBV12-5 and TRBJ2-5; TRBD1 matches at 7 bases. Written as DNA, the CDR3 is TGTGCTAGTGGTTTGACAGGGGCCCAAGAGACCCAGTACTTC. This sequence encodes CASGLTGAQETQYF.